The TCR beta chain under discussion was sequenced for a study of tumor and adjacent non-tumor tissue in lung cancer (dated by TCRdb to 2016 to 2019). In terms of the full investigation: The cohort included eleven to twelve adenocarcinoma, 2 squamous cell carcinoma and 1 small cell lung cancer patients. Sequencing produced 130,000,000 or so productive TCRbeta reads in total, an average of approximately 4.2 million reads per sample. Using bulk TCRbeta repertoires from 15 lung cancer patients, the study set lung tumor tissue side by side with matched distant non-tumor lung tissue. Among the approximately 15 patients, ages ranged from roughly 31 to 80 years, some ten were men and 5 were women, and disease was TNM stage I to III. For each patient, one tumor sample and one normal lung sample were taken, giving under 35 paired specimens that underwent TCRbeta CDR3 sequencing. The study at large found these results: TCR diversity was significantly higher in younger patients, and greater tumor TCR diversity was associated with shorter overall survival and shorter disease-free survival. Only 15 patients were included in the cohort, and the need for larger samples and more detailed clinical data was noted by the authors. The top 100 clones accounted for a significantly larger cumulative portion of the repertoire in normal lung than in tumor tissue. Because peripheral blood was not sequenced, the blood TCRbeta repertoires of the lung cancer patients in the study went unexamined. The methods do not name the sequencing platform or mention unique molecular identifiers. Tumor tissue showed significantly higher TCR diversity (inverse Simpson) than normal lung tissue, at around 450 vs 150 (P = 0.0075, Mann-Whitney U test).

RNA was isolated from bulk unsorted tissue, and RNA quality was assessed with a NanoDrop ND-1000 and an Agilent 2100. Distant non-tumor tissue taken more than 3 cm from the tumor edge was used as the normal lung sample. Donors were newly diagnosed lung cancer patients admitted for thoracic surgery in China between August and November 2014, without prior chemotherapy. Patients who had received previous radiotherapy or chemotherapy, or who had another concurrent cancer, were excluded from the study. Surgical tissue pieces of roughly 1-2 cm3 were preserved in RNAlater solution and were kept at -80 degrees C until use. This clonotype was recorded many times. This receptor's antigen is unknown. No clone much larger than this one lies a single base away; base qualities are absent. Receptor libraries were prepared by multiplex PCR. The sequencer was an Illumina HiSeq 2500. TCRbeta libraries were constructed through three rounds of nested PCR with primers (Table S4) according to protocols modified from ARM-PCR. PCR products of 200-500 bp were gel-excised and purified with the QIAquick gel extraction kit before sequencing. Per the authors' processing: Trimmomatic was used to clean the reads, FLASH was used to merge the reads into complete CDR3 sequences, and MiTCR was used to assign the reads to V(D)J germline segments. Clonal diversity was calculated as the inverse Simpson's index using VDJtools. In-frame sequences lacking a premature stop codon were counted as productive reads. The raw public data were reprocessed by TCRdb itself: fastp quality trimming at Q25, MiXCR clonotype calling, in-frame beta chains only. Rows are unified per CDR3 protein, each entry keeping the most common DNA and genes. TCRdb assigned the V and J calls; the authors' analysis was not used. The sample data list under 85,000 distinct CDR3 sequences, and over 60% of these were observed just once. The top ten hold around 43% of the sample.

The CDR3 runs 15 amino acids, cysteine and phenylalanine included. Only CDR3 DNA is held: 45 bases, read in frame from base 1. CDR1 and CDR2 were assigned from the germline V gene as SGHVS and FQNEAQ. Relative to germline, V is 5 bases shorter and J is 2 bases shorter, with 14 bases between their ends. Source material: distant non-tumor lung tissue. This receptor was identified in a man in his 70s with non-small cell lung cancer. This chain is built from TRBV7-8 and TRBJ2-3; the D gene is not confidently resolved. Here the CDR3 is given as CASSPLDIFTDTQYF. In nucleotide form, the sequence is TGTGCCAGCAGCCCCTTAGATATTTTCACAGATACGCAGTATTTT.